The 14 T cell receptor beta chains reported below all come from one sample, sequenced in a study of blood T cell repertoires in COVID-19 (TCRdb year 2020). The receptor library was made with the immunoSEQ multiplex PCR assay. The table comes from immuneACCESS by way of TCRdb, which keeps in-frame sequences with V and J called. Part of the clones is missing from these tables; in studies checked, under half for an unresolved V gene and the rest for unknown reasons. This sample comprises 200,000 to 250,000 clones, approximately 90% of them detected only once. Of the sample, around 12% falls within the top ten clones. Sequenced: peripheral blood. These receptors were taken from a woman aged 18 to 35 who had recovered from COVID-19.

The chain joins TRBV7-2 to TRBJ2-7, with 10 bases that match TRBD2. V gave up 5 bases and J gave up 1 base; unmatched junction bases: 5. The CDR3 consists of 15 residues. Germline CDR1 reads SGHTA; CDR2 reads FQGNSA. The CDR3, as DNA: TGTGCCAGCAGCCTCTCTAGCGGGAGTTCCTACGAGCAGTACTTC. It yields the protein CASSLSSGSSYEQYF.

The chain employs TRBV19 and TRBJ2-3; D possibly corresponds to TRBD1 (6 bases). Deletions cut 5 bases from V and 5 bases from J, with 14 bases between. This CDR3 has 14 amino acids. CDR1 LNHDA and CDR2 SQIVND come from the germline V gene (reference sequence). The CDR3 nucleotides are TGTGCCAGTAGTCCCCCTCTCAGGGGAGATACGCAGTATTTT. It translates to CASSPPLRGDTQYF.

V gene TRBV5-1 combines with J gene TRBJ2-2, with D possibly being TRBD2 (5 bases). CDR3 length: 16 amino acids. CDR1 and CDR2 from the germline V gene are SGHRS and YFSETQ. Trimming removed 0 bases at V and 6 bases at J, with 15 bases between. In DNA form, the CDR3 reads TGCGCCAGCAGCTTGGAGTATACCTTGGAGGCCGGGGAGCTGTTTTTT. Translating it yields CASSLEYTLEAGELFF.

The chain employs TRBV23-1 and TRBJ2-1, with a tentative D call TRBD1 (7 bases). TRBV23-1 has ORF status, its function being uncertain. The CDR3 is 17 residues long. Trimming removed 2 bases at V and 6 bases at J, with 20 bases between. The DNA for the CDR3 is TGCGCCAGCAGTCAACCACAACAGGGGAGGATCGCCAATGAGCAGTTCTTC. Its protein is CASSQPQQGRIANEQFF.

The count of this clone is one. The chain carries TRBV5-1 and TRBJ2-1, with 7 nucleotides matching TRBD1. Germline loops: CDR1 SGHRS, CDR2 YFSETQ. V shed 4 bases and J 7 bases; nucleotides not matched to a gene: 11. This CDR3 is built from 15 residues. Written as DNA, the CDR3 is TGCGCCAGCAGCGCGGAAGGGGGCCTTTGGAATGAGCAGTTCTTC. Translating it yields CASSAEGGLWNEQFF. Combining the CDR3 with reference TRBV5-1 and TRBJ2-1 gives the whole variable domain KAGVTQTPRYLIKTRGQQVTLSCSPISGHRSVSWYQQTPGQGLQFLFEYFSETQRNKGNFPGRFSGRQFSNSRSEMNVSTLELGDSALYLCASSAEGGLWNEQFFGPGTRLTVL.

J is TRBJ2-7 and V is TRBV6-5, with D unclear. The CDR3 consists of 14 residues. Per the germline V gene, CDR1 is MNHEY and CDR2 is SVGAGI. V was clipped by 2 bases and J by 0 bases, with 8 bases between them. The CDR3 here is CASSYTTSSYEQYF. CDR3 nucleotide sequence: TGTGCCAGCAGTTACACTACCTCCTCCTACGAGCAGTACTTC.

The chain recombines TRBV11-2 with TRBJ2-2; 8 positions agree with TRBD2. Germline CDR1 is SGHAT and CDR2 is FQNNGV. Losses at the gene ends were 5 bases for V and 1 base for J; bases not matched to a gene: 9. The CDR3 runs 17 residues. The CDR3 region is CASSLGWAGGNTGELFF. The DNA for the CDR3 is TGTGCCAGCAGCCTAGGATGGGCGGGAGGGAACACCGGGGAGCTGTTTTTT.

The chain carries TRBV7-9 and TRBJ1-6, with a weak D call TRBD1 (5 bases). The V gene's germline CDR1 is SEHNR and CDR2 FQNEAQ (reference sequence). CDR3 length equals 15 residues. V lost 4 bases, J lost 1 base, and 8 bases lay in between. CDR3 DNA sequence: TGTGCCAGCAGCTATGACAGTTCCTATAATTCACCCCTCCACTTT. Its translation: CASSYDSSYNSPLHF.

This clone was observed a few times. The chain employs TRBV7-2 and TRBJ1-2; 8 nucleotides align to TRBD1. The CDR3 has 15 residues. V shed 2 bases, J shed 3 bases, and the junction held 5 bases outside the gene matches. The V gene's germline CDR1 is SGHTA and CDR2 FQGNSA. The DNA for the CDR3 is TGTGCCAGCAGCTTATTTCAGGGGGCTGACTATGGCTACACCTTC. It specifies CASSLFQGADYGYTF.

V gene TRBV7-2 combines with J gene TRBJ2-7; possible D gene TRBD2, 5 bases. V gave up 2 bases and J gave up 2 bases, with 10 bases separating them. The CDR3 length is 14 residues. The germline V gene has CDR1 SGHTA and CDR2 FQGNSA. CDR3 coding DNA: TGTGCCAGCAGCTTACAACTAGATACCTACGAGCAGTACTTC. Its protein product is CASSLQLDTYEQYF.

The chain is built from TRBV19 and TRBJ1-1; D might be TRBD1 (5 bases). CDR1 and CDR2 (germline): LNHDA, SQIVND (reference sequence). This CDR3 is 14 amino acids long. The ends were cut back, 6 bases at V and 5 bases at J, with 16 bases in the middle. CDR3 protein: CASRTGGRRTEAFF. The CDR3 nucleotides read TGTGCCAGTAGGACGGGGGGGAGGCGGACTGAAGCTTTCTTT.

The chain combines TRBV9 with TRBJ1-1, with 11 bases lining up with TRBD1. The CDR3 is made up of 15 amino acids. J was trimmed by 4 bases and V by 3 bases; bases with no gene match: 5. Germline CDR1 is SGDLS and CDR2 is YYNGEE. CDR3 DNA: TGTGCCAGCAGCGCCGGACAGGGGGCGAGCACTGAAGCTTTCTTT. Translating it yields CASSAGQGASTEAFF.

The CDR3 bases are TGTGCCAGCAGCCTGGGGACTAGCGGGAGGAACGAGCAGTACTTC. Protein: CASSLGTSGRNEQYF. The chain employs TRBV7-2 and TRBJ2-7, with 15 bases aligning to TRBD2. Germline loops: CDR1 SGHTA, CDR2 FQGNSA. This CDR3 is built from 15 residues. Trimming at V came to 5 bases and at J to 5 bases, leaving 4 bases not matched to a gene.

The V gene is TRBV4-2, the J gene TRBJ1-1; D not certain. Germline assignment: CDR1 LGHNA and CDR2 YNFKEQ. Trimming took off 0 bases at V and 4 bases at J, with 12 bases between the two ends. CDR3 length: 15 residues. The CDR3 nucleotides read TGTGCCAGCAGCCAAGAAGTGGACCGGGGCACTGAAGCTTTCTTT. It encodes CASSQEVDRGTEAFF.